Sequencing of this T cell receptor (beta chain) was carried out in a study of technical replicates of blood from several donors. Produced via immunoSEQ multiplex PCR; TCRdb's table is partial and in-frame only. This table holds just under 100,000 clones, nearly 97% found once. Germline CDR1 reads KGHSH; CDR2 reads LQKENI. The CDR3 has 16 residues. Trimming took 3 bases from V and 2 from J, leaving 15 bases between them. Sequenced material: T cells isolated from PBMCs. The TCR sequence derives from a human donor in good health. The rearrangement uses TRBV18 and TRBJ2-3; TRBD2 might be the D (6 bases). CDR3 region: CASSPRDLRTTDTQYF. DNA of the CDR3: TGTGCCAGCTCACCGCGGGATCTTAGGACCACAGATACGCAGTATTTT.